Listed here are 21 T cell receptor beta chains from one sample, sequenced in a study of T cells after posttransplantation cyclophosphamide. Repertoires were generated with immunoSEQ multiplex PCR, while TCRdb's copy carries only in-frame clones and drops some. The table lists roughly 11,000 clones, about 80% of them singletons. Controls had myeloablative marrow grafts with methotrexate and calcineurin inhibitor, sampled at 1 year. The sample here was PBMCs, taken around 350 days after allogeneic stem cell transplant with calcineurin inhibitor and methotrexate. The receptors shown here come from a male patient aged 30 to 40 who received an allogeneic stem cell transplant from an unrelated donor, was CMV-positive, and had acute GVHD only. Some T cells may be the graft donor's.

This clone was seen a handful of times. CDR3 amino acids: CASSKWAGASTGELFF. The CDR3 coding sequence is TGTGCCAGTAGTAAGTGGGCAGGGGCGAGCACCGGGGAGCTGTTTTTT. The chain joins TRBV19 to TRBJ2-2; TRBD1 is a possible D gene (6 bases). The CDR3 has 16 amino acids. The V end was cut by 4 bases, the J end by 4 bases, with 16 bases between. Germline V gene sequence: CDR1 LNHDA, CDR2 SQIVND (reference sequence).

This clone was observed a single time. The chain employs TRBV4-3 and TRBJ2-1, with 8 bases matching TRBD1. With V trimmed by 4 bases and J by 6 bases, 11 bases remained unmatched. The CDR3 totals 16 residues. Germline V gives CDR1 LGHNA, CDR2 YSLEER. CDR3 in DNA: TGCGCCAGCAGCCCATCCCCAGGGGGCTTGGGCAATGAGCAGTTCTTC. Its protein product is CASSPSPGGLGNEQFF.

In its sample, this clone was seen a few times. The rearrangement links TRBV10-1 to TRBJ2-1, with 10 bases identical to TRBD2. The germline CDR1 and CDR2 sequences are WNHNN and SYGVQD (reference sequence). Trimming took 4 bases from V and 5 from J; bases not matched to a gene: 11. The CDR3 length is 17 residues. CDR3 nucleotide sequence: TGCGCCAGCAGTGTAAGCGGGGGGGCCTTAGGCAACAATGAGCAGTTCTTC. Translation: CASSVSGGALGNNEQFF.

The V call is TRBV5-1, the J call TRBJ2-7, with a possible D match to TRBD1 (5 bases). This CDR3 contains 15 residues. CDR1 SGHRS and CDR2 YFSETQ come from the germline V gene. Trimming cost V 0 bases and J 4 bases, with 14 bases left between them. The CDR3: CASSLDAWGPYEQYF. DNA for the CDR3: TGCGCCAGCAGCTTGGACGCATGGGGCCCTTACGAGCAGTACTTC.

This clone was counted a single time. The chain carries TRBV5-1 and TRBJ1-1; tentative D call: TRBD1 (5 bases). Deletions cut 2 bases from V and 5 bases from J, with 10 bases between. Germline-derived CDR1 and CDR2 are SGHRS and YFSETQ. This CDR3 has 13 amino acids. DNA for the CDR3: TGCGCCAGCAGCTTAGGGGCTGGGACTGAAGCTTTCTTT. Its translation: CASSLGAGTEAFF.

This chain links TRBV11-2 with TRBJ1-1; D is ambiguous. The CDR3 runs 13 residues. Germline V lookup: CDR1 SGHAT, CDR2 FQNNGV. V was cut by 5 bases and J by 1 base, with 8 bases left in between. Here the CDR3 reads CASSRRGNTEAFF. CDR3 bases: TGTGCCAGCAGCCGAAGAGGGAACACTGAAGCTTTCTTT.

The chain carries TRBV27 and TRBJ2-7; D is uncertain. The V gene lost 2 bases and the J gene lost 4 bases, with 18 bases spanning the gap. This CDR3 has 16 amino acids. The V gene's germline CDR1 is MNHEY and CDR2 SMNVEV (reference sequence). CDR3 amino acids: CASSLIGVTGTYEQYF. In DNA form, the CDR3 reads TGTGCCAGCAGTTTAATAGGCGTGACTGGTACTTACGAGCAGTACTTC.

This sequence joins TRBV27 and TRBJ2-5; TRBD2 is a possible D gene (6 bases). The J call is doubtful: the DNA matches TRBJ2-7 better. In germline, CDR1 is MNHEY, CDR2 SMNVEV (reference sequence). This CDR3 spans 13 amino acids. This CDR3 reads CASSTRLGYEQYF. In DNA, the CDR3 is TGTGCCAGCAGTACAAGACTAGGCTACGAGCAGTACTTC.

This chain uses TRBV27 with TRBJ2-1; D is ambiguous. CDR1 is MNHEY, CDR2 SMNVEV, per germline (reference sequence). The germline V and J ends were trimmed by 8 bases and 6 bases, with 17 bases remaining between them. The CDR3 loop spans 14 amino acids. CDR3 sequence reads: CASGFRLVANEQFF. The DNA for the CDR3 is TGTGCCAGCGGCTTCAGGTTAGTCGCCAATGAGCAGTTCTTC.

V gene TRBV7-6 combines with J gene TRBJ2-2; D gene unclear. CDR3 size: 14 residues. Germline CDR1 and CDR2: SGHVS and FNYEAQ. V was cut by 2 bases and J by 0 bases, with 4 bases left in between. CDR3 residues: CASSLPANTGELFF. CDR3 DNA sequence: TGTGCCAGCAGCTTACCTGCGAACACCGGGGAGCTGTTTTTT.

CDR3 amino acids: CASSLLGGSHTDTQYF. The CDR3 bases are TGTGCCAGCAGCTTACTCGGCGGGAGCCACACAGATACGCAGTATTTT. The rearrangement joins TRBV7-2 to TRBJ2-3; 7 bases match TRBD2. With V trimmed by 2 bases and J by 2 bases, 7 bases remained unmatched. The CDR3 length is 16 residues. Germline lookup yields CDR1 SGHTA and CDR2 FQGNSA.

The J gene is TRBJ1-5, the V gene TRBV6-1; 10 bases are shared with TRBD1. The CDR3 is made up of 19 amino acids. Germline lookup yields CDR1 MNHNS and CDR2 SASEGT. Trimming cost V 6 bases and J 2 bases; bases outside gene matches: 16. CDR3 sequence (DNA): TGTGCCAGCAGAGAAACCGGGACAGGGGAATTTTGGGGCAATCAGCCCCAGCATTTT. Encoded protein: CASRETGTGEFWGNQPQHF.

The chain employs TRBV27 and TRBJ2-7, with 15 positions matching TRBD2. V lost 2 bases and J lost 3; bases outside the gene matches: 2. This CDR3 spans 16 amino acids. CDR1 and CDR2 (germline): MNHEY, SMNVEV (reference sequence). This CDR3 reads CASSLRTSGRVYEQYF. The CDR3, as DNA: TGTGCCAGCAGTTTAAGGACTAGCGGGAGGGTCTACGAGCAGTACTTC.

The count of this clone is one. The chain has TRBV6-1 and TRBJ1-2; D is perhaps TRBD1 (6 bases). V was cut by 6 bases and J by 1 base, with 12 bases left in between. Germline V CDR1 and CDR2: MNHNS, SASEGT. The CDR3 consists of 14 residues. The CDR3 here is CASRATQGNYGYTF. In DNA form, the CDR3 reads TGTGCCAGCAGGGCAACACAGGGTAACTATGGCTACACCTTC.

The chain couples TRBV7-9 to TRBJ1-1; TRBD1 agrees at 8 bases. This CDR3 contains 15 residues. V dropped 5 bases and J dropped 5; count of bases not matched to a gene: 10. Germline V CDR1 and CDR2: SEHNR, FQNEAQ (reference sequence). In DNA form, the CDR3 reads TGTGCCAGCAGCATAGGACAGGGCGAATGGACTGAAGCTTTCTTT. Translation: CASSIGQGEWTEAFF.

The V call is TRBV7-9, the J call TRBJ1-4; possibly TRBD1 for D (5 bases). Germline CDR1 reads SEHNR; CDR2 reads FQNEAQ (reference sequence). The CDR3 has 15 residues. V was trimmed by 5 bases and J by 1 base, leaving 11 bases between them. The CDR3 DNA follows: TGTGCCAGCAGCCCCATGGGGCAAACTAATGAAAAACTGTTTTTT. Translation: CASSPMGQTNEKLFF.

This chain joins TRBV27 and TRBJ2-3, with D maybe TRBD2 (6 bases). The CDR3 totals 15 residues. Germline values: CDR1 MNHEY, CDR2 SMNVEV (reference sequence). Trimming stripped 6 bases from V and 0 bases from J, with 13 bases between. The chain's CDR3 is CASRPLGTSTDTQYF. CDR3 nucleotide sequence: TGTGCCAGCAGACCCCTTGGGACTAGCACAGATACGCAGTATTTT.

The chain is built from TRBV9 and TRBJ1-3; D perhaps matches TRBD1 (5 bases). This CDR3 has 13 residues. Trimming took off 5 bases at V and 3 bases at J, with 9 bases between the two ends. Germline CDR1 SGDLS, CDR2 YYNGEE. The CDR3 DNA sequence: TGTGCCAGCAGGGGGGGTAGTGGAAACACCATATATTTT. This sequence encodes CASRGGSGNTIYF.

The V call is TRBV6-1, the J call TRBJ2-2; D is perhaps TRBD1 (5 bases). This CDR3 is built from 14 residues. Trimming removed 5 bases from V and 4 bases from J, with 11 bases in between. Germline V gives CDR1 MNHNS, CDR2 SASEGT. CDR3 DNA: TGTGCCAGCAGTTGGACACCTTCCACCGGGGAGCTGTTTTTT. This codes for CASSWTPSTGELFF.

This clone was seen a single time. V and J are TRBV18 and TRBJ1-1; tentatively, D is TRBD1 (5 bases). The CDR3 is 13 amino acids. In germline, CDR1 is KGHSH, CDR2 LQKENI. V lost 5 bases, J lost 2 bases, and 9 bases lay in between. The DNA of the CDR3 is TGTGCCAGCTCATCGACAGTCAACACTGAAGCTTTCTTT. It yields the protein CASSSTVNTEAFF.

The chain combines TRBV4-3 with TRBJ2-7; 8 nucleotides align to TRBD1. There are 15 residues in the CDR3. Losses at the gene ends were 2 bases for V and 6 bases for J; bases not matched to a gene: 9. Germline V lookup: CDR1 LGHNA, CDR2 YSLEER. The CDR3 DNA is TGCGCCAGCAGCCAATTAGGGACAGGCAATACCGAGCAGTACTTC. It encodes CASSQLGTGNTEQYF.